The 17 T cell receptor beta chains below come from one sample, sequenced in a study of a mutant IDH1 vaccine in newly diagnosed glioma. These receptors are not linked to any known antigen. Time point defined: week 23, last vaccination. Each dose delivered 300 ug of mutant IDH1 20-mer peptide subcutaneously with imiquimod. Libraries were prepared by immunoSEQ multiplex PCR; TCRdb keeps only in-frame clonotypes and omits some of them. This table holds approximately 44,000 clones, 91% found once. Sequencing was performed on PBMCs, taken from a glioma patient whose treatment included an IDH1 peptide vaccine. Source of these receptors: a man aged 45-65 years with glioma.

The rearrangement uses TRBV5-1 and TRBJ2-3, with no clear D. Germline V gives CDR1 SGHRS, CDR2 YFSETQ. The germline V and J ends were trimmed by 4 bases and 4 bases, with 10 bases remaining between them. The CDR3 is 13 amino acids. CDR3 nucleotide sequence: TGCGCCAGCAGCCTCACGAGCCCAGATACGCAGTATTTT. This gives the protein CASSLTSPDTQYF.

This rearrangement joins TRBV7-2 to TRBJ2-5; tentatively, D is TRBD1 (6 bases). This CDR3 has 15 residues. V was clipped by 2 bases and J by 7 bases, with 17 bases between them. Germline CDR1 SGHTA, CDR2 FQGNSA. CDR3 protein: CASSLLGQPEGTQYF. The CDR3 DNA follows: TGTGCCAGCAGCTTACTCGGACAGCCTGAGGGGACCCAGTACTTC.

The genes are TRBV7-9 and TRBJ1-3; no definite D call. V lost 8 bases to trimming and J lost 4 bases, with 9 bases between them. CDR3 length: 12 residues. Germline V gives CDR1 SEHNR, CDR2 FQNEAQ (reference sequence). The CDR3 loop is CASEVGGNTIYF. CDR3 coding DNA: TGTGCCAGCGAGGTGGGGGGAAACACCATATATTTT.

The chain has TRBV4-1 and TRBJ2-2, with no clear D. V was shortened by 3 bases and J by 7 bases, with 9 bases between the two germline ends. The CDR3 totals 13 residues. The germline gives CDR1 MGHRA, CDR2 YSYEKL. The chain's CDR3 is CASSHPRDGELFF. The CDR3 DNA sequence: TGCGCCAGCAGCCACCCCAGAGACGGGGAGCTGTTTTTT.

The chain recombines TRBV4-3 with TRBJ2-5, with TRBD1 matching over 7 bases. Germline V lookup: CDR1 LGHNA, CDR2 YSLEER. CDR3 length equals 16 residues. V shed 4 bases, J shed 2 bases, and the junction held 10 bases outside the gene matches. CDR3 residues: CASSRLTGAPQETQYF. The CDR3 nucleotides are TGCGCCAGCAGCCGCCTAACAGGGGCACCTCAAGAGACCCAGTACTTC.

The gene calls are TRBV9 and TRBJ2-7, with 11 positions matching TRBD2. Germline lookup yields CDR1 SGDLS and CDR2 YYNGEE. The J segment lost 2 bases and the V segment lost 0 bases, leaving 4 bases of the junction unmatched. This CDR3 has 16 residues. CDR3 coding DNA: TGTGCCAGCAGCGTAGCCGGGACTAGCGGAACCTACGAGCAGTACTTC. Protein product: CASSVAGTSGTYEQYF.

The V gene is TRBV7-9, the J gene TRBJ1-3; 12 bases agree with TRBD1. This CDR3 has 15 amino acids. V was clipped by 5 bases and J by 2 bases; unmatched bases: 1. CDR1 is SEHNR and CDR2 is FQNEAQ in the germline V gene (reference sequence). CDR3 nucleotides: TGTGCCAGCAGCGGGACAGGGGGCGCTGGAAACACCATATATTTT. This encodes CASSGTGGAGNTIYF.

The chain has TRBV6-1 and TRBJ2-7; 7 positions match TRBD1. The trim removed 5 bases at V and 4 bases at J, leaving 8 bases unmatched. Germline V gene data show CDR1 as MNHNS and CDR2 as SASEGT. This CDR3 contains 14 residues. The CDR3 DNA reads as TGTGCCAGCAGTCAACGACAGGGTAATTACGAGCAGTACTTC. The encoded protein is CASSQRQGNYEQYF.

Here the CDR3 DNA reads TGTGCCAGCAGTGAAGCGCTTGGGGCTGGCAATCAGCCCCAGCATTTT. It translates to CASSEALGAGNQPQHF. The rearrangement links TRBV2 to TRBJ1-5; D is possibly TRBD1 (5 bases). Per the germline V gene, CDR1 is SNHLY and CDR2 is FYNNEI. The CDR3 loop spans 16 amino acids. V was clipped by 0 bases and J by 2 bases, with 11 bases between them.

The rearrangement uses TRBV10-2 and TRBJ1-2, with D maybe TRBD1 (5 bases). Trimming left V 6 bases short and J 0 bases short, with 14 bases between. There are 15 residues in the CDR3. Per the germline V gene, CDR1 is WSHSY and CDR2 is SAAADI. CDR3 in amino acids: CASRDFQGANYGYTF. DNA of the CDR3: TGCGCCAGCAGAGACTTTCAGGGTGCTAACTATGGCTACACCTTC.

The V gene is TRBV19, the J gene TRBJ2-7; D remains unclear. Germline values: CDR1 LNHDA, CDR2 SQIVND (reference sequence). Trimming left V 1 base short and J 3 bases short, with 10 bases between. This CDR3 is 14 amino acids long. CDR3 sequence reads: CASSIVSSVYEQYF. For the CDR3, the DNA is TGTGCCAGTAGTATAGTCAGTTCTGTCTACGAGCAGTACTTC.

V gene TRBV9 combines with J gene TRBJ2-2, with D possibly matching TRBD1 (5 bases). This CDR3 is built from 14 residues. From germline, CDR1 is SGDLS and CDR2 YYNGEE. Between the trimmed V and J ends, which lost 3 bases and 2 bases, there was a span of 8 bases. CDR3 loop: CASSGQTNTGELFF. For the CDR3, the DNA is TGTGCCAGCAGCGGACAGACTAACACCGGGGAGCTGTTTTTT. Looking up the rest from reference TRBV9 and TRBJ2-2 gives the full variable domain: DSGVTQTPKHLITATGQRVTLRCSPRSGDLSVYWYQQSLDQGLQFLIQYYNGEERAKGNILERFSAQQFPDLHSELNLSSLELGDSALYFCASSGQTNTGELFFGEGSRLTVL.

The chain is built from TRBV6-5 and TRBJ2-3; D may be TRBD1 or TRBD2 (5 bases each). CDR1 and CDR2 (germline): MNHEY, SVGAGI. This CDR3 region has 16 residues. Deletions cut 2 bases from V and 0 bases from J, with 12 bases between. Here the CDR3 reads CASSYQGATSTDTQYF. The CDR3 DNA is TGTGCCAGCAGTTACCAGGGAGCGACTAGCACAGATACGCAGTATTTT.

There are a few counts of this clone. The chain recombines TRBV5-1 with TRBJ2-7; D tentatively reads TRBD1 or TRBD2 (5 bases each). The V end lost 4 bases, the J end lost 0 bases, and 17 bases lay between the germline ends. Germline CDR1 and CDR2: SGHRS and YFSETQ. The CDR3 covers 16 residues. The CDR3 bases are TGCGCCAGCAGCCCACTCAGGGAGAAGGTCTCCTACGAGCAGTACTTC. It specifies CASSPLREKVSYEQYF.

This clone appeared once. V and J are TRBV6-6 and TRBJ2-1; D unclear. Germline lookup yields CDR1 MNHNY and CDR2 SVGAGI (reference sequence). V lost 5 bases to trimming and J lost 4 bases, with 9 bases between them. This CDR3 has 13 amino acids. The CDR3 region is CASSPGVYNEQFF. The CDR3 DNA reads as TGTGCCAGCAGTCCTGGTGTATACAATGAGCAGTTCTTC.

This chain joins TRBV11-2 and TRBJ2-7; 13 positions match TRBD2. CDR1 is SGHAT and CDR2 is FQNNGV in the germline V gene. The CDR3 runs 15 residues. The trim removed 5 bases at V and 2 bases at J, leaving 3 bases unmatched. The CDR3: CASSVTSGRAYEQYF. The CDR3 region has the DNA TGTGCCAGCAGCGTAACTAGCGGGAGGGCCTACGAGCAGTACTTC.

The CDR3 spells CASSGTYRPGFYNEQFF. CDR3 DNA: TGTGCCAGTAGTGGTACCTACAGGCCCGGCTTCTACAATGAGCAGTTCTTC. This chain links TRBV19 with TRBJ2-1; D possibly corresponds to TRBD1 (5 bases). The CDR3 extends over 17 amino acids. V was cut by 5 bases and J by 3 bases, with 20 bases left in between. Germline loops: CDR1 LNHDA, CDR2 SQIVND (reference sequence).